Listed below are T cell receptor beta chains from one sample, sequenced in a study of T cell repertoires in aging, cancer and after chemotherapy. Each CDR3 protein is one row after TCRdb ran MiXCR on the multiplex PCR reads. The sample consists of approximately 5,000 distinct CDR3 sequences, around 26% of them appearing once. Material for sequencing was blood. The receptors here all came from a human donor in good health. CDR3s include the opening cysteine and the closing phenylalanine or tryptophan.

cdr3_length: 14; j_call: TRBJ1-1; v_call: TRBV30; cdr3_aa: CAWSVGARRTEAFF
cdr3_length: 14; j_call: TRBJ2-7; v_call: TRBV20-1; cdr3_aa: CSARKDRGISGQYF
cdr3_length: 13; j_call: TRBJ1-2; v_call: TRBV30; cdr3_aa: CAWGSPGASGYTF
cdr3_length: 15; j_call: TRBJ2-1; v_call: TRBV20-1; cdr3_aa: CSARDLAGDMGEQFF
cdr3_length: 15; j_call: TRBJ2-1; v_call: TRBV5-6; cdr3_aa: CASSRTSGGYNEQFF
cdr3_length: 13; j_call: TRBJ1-5; v_call: TRBV15; cdr3_aa: CATSREGWQPQHF
cdr3_length: 17; j_call: TRBJ2-7; v_call: TRBV27; cdr3_aa: CASSSYRGAHSSYEQYF
cdr3_length: 15; j_call: TRBJ2-3; v_call: TRBV12-3/TRBV12-4; cdr3_aa: CASNPLGQSTDTQYF
cdr3_length: 15; j_call: TRBJ2-7; v_call: TRBV13; cdr3_aa: CASSPPSAGVSEQYF
cdr3_length: 14; j_call: TRBJ2-3; v_call: TRBV5-4; cdr3_aa: CASSLDSNTDTQYF
cdr3_length: 17; j_call: TRBJ1-6; v_call: TRBV7-9; cdr3_aa: CASSLGRGSGYNSPLHF
cdr3_length: 15; j_call: TRBJ2-7; v_call: TRBV12-3/TRBV12-4; cdr3_aa: CASSPRPVRSLEQYF
cdr3_length: 15; j_call: TRBJ1-2; v_call: TRBV6-6; cdr3_aa: CASSYSIPGGIGYTF
cdr3_length: 13; j_call: TRBJ1-6; v_call: TRBV6-5; cdr3_aa: CASSYRGGSPLHF
cdr3_length: 14; j_call: TRBJ2-1; v_call: TRBV24-1; cdr3_aa: CATRPRGSYNEQFF
cdr3_length: 12; j_call: TRBJ1-4; v_call: TRBV6-2/TRBV6-3; cdr3_aa: CASSHDRLGLFF
cdr3_length: 12; j_call: TRBJ2-7; v_call: TRBV6-5; cdr3_aa: CASSIVGYEQYF
cdr3_length: 12; j_call: TRBJ1-2; v_call: TRBV19; cdr3_aa: CATHRGGAGYTF
cdr3_length: 15; j_call: TRBJ2-5; v_call: TRBV15; cdr3_aa: CATSREGTAEETQYF
cdr3_length: 14; j_call: TRBJ1-5; v_call: TRBV30; cdr3_aa: CAWNAGTMMQPQHF